This T cell receptor beta chain was recorded in a study of a mutant IDH1 vaccine in newly diagnosed glioma. Across the study: The vaccination schedule gave patients eight doses in weeks 1, 3, 5, 7, 11, 15, 19 and 23. Either 4-6 weeks after radiotherapy alone or alongside temozolomide, vaccination was begun. Study-wide points: Shifts in the top peripheral T cell clonotypes seemed unrelated to pseudoprogression. Among all patients, vaccine-induced immune responses occurred in roughly 93%.

Concerning this clone itself: Its cognate antigen is unknown.

Sequencing used immunoSEQ multiplex PCR; TCRdb keeps in-frame clones, though not all of them. The data hold about 130,000 clones, with about four fifths observed a single time. Stated time point: week 11, during vaccination. All doses held 300 ug of mutant IDH1 20-mer peptide, with topical imiquimod. The ends were cut back, 7 bases at V and 5 bases at J, with 12 bases in the middle. The CDR3 runs 13 residues. Germline V gene sequence: CDR1 LNHDA, CDR2 SQIVND (reference sequence). The starting material was PBMCs, obtained from a glioma patient whose treatment included an IDH1 peptide vaccine. The TCR originated in a man in his forties with glioma. The V and J genes are TRBV19 and TRBJ1-5, with a tentative D call TRBD1 (5 bases). CDR3 sequence: CASTGEGHQPQHF. The CDR3 DNA sequence: TGTGCCAGTACCGGGGAGGGACATCAGCCCCAGCATTTT.